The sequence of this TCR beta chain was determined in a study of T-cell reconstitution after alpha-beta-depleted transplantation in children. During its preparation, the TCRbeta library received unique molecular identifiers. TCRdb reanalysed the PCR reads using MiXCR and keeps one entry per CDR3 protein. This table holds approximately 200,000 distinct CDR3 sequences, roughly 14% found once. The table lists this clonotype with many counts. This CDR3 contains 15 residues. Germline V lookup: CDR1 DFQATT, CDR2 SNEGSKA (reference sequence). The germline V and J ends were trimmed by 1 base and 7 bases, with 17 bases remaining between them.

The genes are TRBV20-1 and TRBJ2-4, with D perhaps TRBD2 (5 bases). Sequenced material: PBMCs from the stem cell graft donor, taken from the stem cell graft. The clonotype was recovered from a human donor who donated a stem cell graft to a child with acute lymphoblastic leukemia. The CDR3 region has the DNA TGCAGTGCTAGAGTATCTGGGAGTACCCCCAACATTCAGTACTTC. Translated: CSARVSGSTPNIQYF.